This TCR beta chain emerged from a study of CD8 T cells in ankylosing spondylitis (dated by TCRdb to about 2017). With respect to the entire study: The study set out to find disease-linked TCR variants by profiling T cell receptor beta repertoires in ankylosing spondylitis patients and healthy donors. The full study cohort comprised 25 ankylosing spondylitis patients and 110 or so healthy donors. Peripheral blood was sampled, and synovial fluid was also collected from ankylosing spondylitis patients. General conclusions and limits of the study: Some motif variants had previously been reported in the synovial fluid and blood of reactive arthritis patients, which suggests shared mechanisms of disease initiation. In peripheral blood, the disease-linked clones were found at relatively low frequencies and had a CD8+ phenotype. Significant enrichment of the disease-linked clones was reported in matched synovial fluid samples from ankylosing spondylitis patients. A TCR beta motif of seven or eight highly homologous amino acid variants appeared characteristic of blood from ankylosing spondylitis patients.

This clonotype was observed a few times. Its antigen remains undetermined. One base away there is no much larger clone; base qualities are not given. The sample was run on an Illumina HiSeq 2500. Quantitative 5'-RACE with molecular barcodes was used to prepare TCR beta libraries. Under the source paper's analysis protocol: Disease-linked TCR variants were identified with a new computational method built on a probabilistic model of VDJ rearrangement. TCRdb redid the processing of the public reads, applying fastp at Q25 and MiXCR, and retained in-frame beta chains. When rows share a CDR3 protein, they turn into one entry using the most common DNA and genes. None of the V and J calls come from the authors' own analysis; TCRdb made them. The sample table lists approximately 140,000 distinct CDR3 sequences, 15% to 20% of them with a count of one. The top ten clones comprise around a third of the sample.

As encoded in the germline V gene (reference sequence), CDR1 is SEHNR while CDR2 is FQNEAQ. From the cysteine up to the phenylalanine, the CDR3 has a length of 16 residues. The sequence is cut down to CDR3 DNA, 48 bases in frame from base 1. V gives up 7 bases and J gives up 0 bases, and the segment between their germline ends measures 16 bases. The clonotype comes from a male donor with ankylosing spondylitis. The chain is assembled from TRBV7-9 and TRBJ2-1; confidence is insufficient to name the D gene. Material: blood, either unsorted or a sorted T cell fraction (not recorded which). The nucleotide sequence is TGTGCCAGCACCCATTCTACGTCTAGCTCCTACAATGAGCAGTTCTTC. Translated, it reads CASTHSTSSSYNEQFF.